This TCR beta chain stems from a study of T cells expressing NK-cell markers. The CDR3 contains 16 residues. With the 5' RACE reads reprocessed, TCRdb shows one record per CDR3 protein and no DNA. The sample data list roughly 280,000 distinct CDR3 sequences. Sequences were obtained from blood T cells: a sorted CD56 or NKG2C T cell subset, CD4+ or CD8+ T cells, or bulk PBMC T cells (not recorded which). The source of this sequence is a man aged 18 to 29 in good health. The chain couples TRBV12-3 or TRBV12-4 to TRBJ2-2; checking the TCRdb D call of TRBD1 is not possible without DNA. CDR3 in amino acids: CASSARQGATTGELFF.